The source of this T cell receptor (beta chain) is a study of blood T cell repertoires in COVID-19 (TCRdb year 2020). Notes on the research overall: Samples from collaborators originated in the United States, Italy and Spain and spanned both the acute and convalescent phases of COVID-19. Where available, HLA class I and class II types were obtained from metadata supplied by the sample provider rather than from assay-based typing. A de-identified subject ID, COVID-19 status, age in years and sex were almost always included in the sample metadata. Samples came from the ongoing ImmuneRACE study (first 160 participants) plus 1,254 subjects from 6 global collaborators. The prospective study material was composed of cDNA or gDNA derived from T cells, B-cell-depleted T cells, or PBMCs. Subjects who had been exposed to COVID-19, were actively infected with it, or had recovered from it provided the deeply sampled blood TCRbeta repertoires that made up the dataset. The repertoires were made available in a free public database intended to serve as a resource for research on the immune response to SARS-CoV-2. What the research found in general, with its limitations: How much clinical and demographic metadata was included differed by source and by participant, and the metadata was provided uncurated.

Of note for this clone: Its specific antigen is unknown. Base qualities were left out, and no much larger clone turns up one base away.

The CDR3 runs 14 amino acids, cysteine and phenylalanine included. Only the CDR3 DNA stays, 42 bases, in frame from base 1. Between the V and J ends, shortened by 7 bases and 5 bases respectively, the junction contains 15 bases. CDR1 and CDR2 are read off the germline V gene (reference sequence) as LNHDA and SQIVND. TCRbeta CDR3 regions were amplified from genomic DNA by means of the immunoSEQ Assay, a bias-controlled multiplex PCR. The paper's processing steps were these. Within the assay, amplification of reference gene primers was used to estimate how many nucleated cells each sample contained. To quantify the absolute abundance of each unique TCRbeta CDR3 rearrangement, sequence reads were collapsed and filtered. For each sample, productive Simpson clonality was calculated as the square root of Simpson's diversity index across productive rearrangements. TCRdb took over this immuneACCESS table, retaining in-frame rearrangements with V and J assigned. Such tables are incomplete; in checked studies, under half of the missing clones stem from an unresolved V gene, and the remainder is unexplained. V, J and clone size are those of that table, while D and trimming were read from the DNA. The sample table shows about 130,000 clones, and about 84% are seen once. The ten largest clones take up about 12% of the sample.

The collaborating institutions used their own protocols to collect whole blood in K2EDTA tubes. Collaborator samples were shipped for TCRbeta analysis as frozen whole blood, isolated PBMCs, or DNA extracted from either sample type. Sequenced input: peripheral blood. The chain is made from TRBV19 and TRBJ1-5; perhaps TRBD1 is the D gene, with 6 bases matching. This TCR derives from an older woman with acute or convalescent COVID-19. CDR3 reads: CASKMTGDYQPQHF. The nucleotide sequence reads TGTGCCAGTAAGATGACAGGTGATTATCAGCCCCAGCATTTT.